These 11 T cell receptor beta chains were all obtained from the same sample, sequenced in a study of circulating CD8 cells and anti-PD-1 response in melanoma. Using approximately 14 ng of total RNA, TCR libraries were made with the QIAseq Immune Repertoire TCR panel. TCRdb independently ran MiXCR on the reads; one entry per CDR3 protein. The table has 970 or so distinct CDR3 sequences, about 8.2% seen once; the top ten hold approximately 6.2%. Four subsets defined by PD-1 and/or TIGIT were sorted from live CD3+CD8+TCRalphabeta+ cells. This specimen consisted of CD8+ T cells from PBMCs, obtained at baseline or after one month of anti-PD-1 therapy (not recorded which). These receptors all come from a human donor with melanoma.

By proportion, this clonotype is large. This rearrangement joins TRBV2 to TRBJ1-6; D not resolved. The germline V gene has CDR1 SNHLY and CDR2 FYNNEI. Trimming removed 1 base from V and 7 bases from J, with 5 bases in between. This CDR3 is built from 13 residues. This CDR3 is CASSEDGNSPLHF. CDR3 in DNA: TGTGCCAGCAGTGAAGACGGAAATTCACCCCTCCACTTT.

Of note for this clonotype: A single base separates this from a much larger clone, so it may be a read error. The chain couples TRBV27 to TRBJ2-1; D could derive from TRBD1 or TRBD2 (5 bases each). The CDR3 totals 12 residues. Trimming stripped 10 bases from V and 15 bases from J, with 22 bases between. In germline, CDR1 is MNHEY, CDR2 SMNVEV (reference sequence). The CDR3 DNA is TGTGCCACCTTCCGGGACCCCCTTGGTGCGTTCTTC. It is translated as CATFRDPLGAFF.

Relative to its sample, this clonotype is medium-sized (0.01 to 0.1%). The chain couples TRBV2 to TRBJ1-2, with D uncertain. Trimming removed 8 bases at V and 5 bases at J, with 6 bases between. The CDR3 runs to 10 residues. In germline, CDR1 is SNHLY, CDR2 FYNNEI. In DNA, the CDR3 is TGTGCCAGCTCGGAGTATGGCTACACCTTC. This encodes CASSEYGYTF.

This clonotype has only a few counts. With a much larger clone just one base away, this may be a read error. The V call is TRBV28, the J call TRBJ2-2; D remains ambiguous. V was clipped by 3 bases and J by 6 bases, with 11 bases between them. This CDR3 comprises 14 residues. Germline values: CDR1 MDHEN, CDR2 SYDVKM. The CDR3 nucleotides are TGTGCCAGCAGTTTCAGACTCGAAGCCGGGGAGCTGTTTTTT. Translating gives CASSFRLEAGELFF.

This clonotype is classed as large. This rearrangement joins TRBV19 to TRBJ1-1, with D possibly matching TRBD1 (6 bases). The CDR3 covers 14 residues. V was pared by 5 bases and J by 3 bases, with 13 bases between. Germline V gene data show CDR1 as LNHDA and CDR2 as SQIVND (reference sequence). The CDR3 loop is CASSAGTPYTEAFF. The CDR3 region has the DNA TGTGCCAGTAGTGCCGGGACACCCTACACTGAAGCTTTCTTT.

This clonotype is medium-sized (0.01 to 0.1%) in the sample. The chain uses TRBV29-1 and TRBJ2-6; D is perhaps TRBD1 (6 bases). CDR1 and CDR2 (germline): SQVTM, ANQGSEA. There are 17 residues in the CDR3. V was clipped by 0 bases and J by 0 bases, with 12 bases between them. The CDR3 sequence is CSVEEDRAPSGANVLTF. The CDR3, as DNA: TGCAGCGTTGAAGAGGACAGAGCCCCCTCTGGGGCCAACGTCCTGACTTTC.

Judged by abundance, this clonotype is large. The chain employs TRBV4-1 and TRBJ2-3; 7 nucleotides align to TRBD1. The V and J ends lost 1 base and 1 base, in that order; junction bases with no gene match: 2. The CDR3 spans 15 residues. CDR1 is MGHRA, CDR2 YSYEKL, per germline. The CDR3 DNA sequence: TGCGCCAGCAGCCAAGGCCAGGGGGGCACAGATACGCAGTATTTT. Amino acids: CASSQGQGGTDTQYF.

The J gene is TRBJ2-1, the V gene TRBV14; a weak D match, TRBD1 (7 bases). The J call could be wrong; TRBJ2-5 is a better fit for the DNA end. This CDR3 region has 14 residues. Germline values: CDR1 SGHDN, CDR2 FVKESK. The chain's CDR3 is CASSQTGDGGTQYF. The CDR3 DNA follows: TGTGCCAGCAGCCAAACAGGGGACGGGGGGACCCAGTACTTC.

Within the sample, this clonotype is medium-sized. The chain joins TRBV28 to TRBJ1-2; D perhaps matches TRBD1 (5 bases). In germline, CDR1 is MDHEN, CDR2 SYDVKM. V lost 4 bases, J lost 4 bases, and 16 bases lay in between. The CDR3 loop spans 15 amino acids. CDR3 in DNA: TGTGCCAGCAGTTCGACTGTAGGGGCAACCTATGGCTACACCTTC. It specifies CASSSTVGATYGYTF.

By share of the sample, this clonotype is large (0.1 to 1%). The rearrangement links TRBV5-4 to TRBJ2-3, with 11 bases identical to TRBD2. After removal of 4 bases from V and 0 bases from J, the junction contained 4 bases not matched to a gene. This CDR3 comprises 16 residues. Germline V gene data show CDR1 as SGHNT and CDR2 as YYREEE (reference sequence). The CDR3 bases are TGTGCCAGCAGCAATCCTAGCGGGGGGAGCACAGATACGCAGTATTTT. It translates to CASSNPSGGSTDTQYF.

This clonotype ranks as medium-sized. The gene calls are TRBV20-1 and TRBJ2-1, with 13 positions matching TRBD2. The CDR3 is 17 residues long. The ends lost 5 bases at V and 3 bases at J; junction bases unmatched: 10. Germline-derived CDR1 and CDR2 are DFQATT and SNEGSKA (reference sequence). Here the CDR3 reads CSAEGLAGLNFYNEQFF. Here the CDR3 DNA reads TGCAGTGCTGAGGGACTAGCGGGGTTGAACTTCTACAATGAGCAGTTCTTC.